The clone carrying this T cell receptor beta chain was counted a few times. Its antigen is not identified. The sample is drawn from a study of cytomegalovirus exposure and HLA in healthy donors. Findings and caveats of the study: Across HLA loci, a later analysis found differing TCR association rates, with DRB1 most and HLA-C fewest. In a later analysis, at a false discovery rate of 0.05, 16,951 TCR beta sequences matched HLA alleles. More clonal expansion characterized HLA-associated TCR beta chains than equally common others in a later analysis.

There are 17 residues in the CDR3. CDR1 is SGHNT and CDR2 is YYREEE in the germline V gene (reference sequence). V was clipped by 3 bases and J by 0 bases, with 13 bases between them. The primer mix had 60 Vbeta and 13 Jbeta primers. This table comes from immunoSEQ multiplex PCR, and its TCRdb copy is limited to in-frame clones, with some not included. This table has some 120,000 clones, around 70% appearing once. The sample comprised PBMCs. This clonotype was obtained from a woman in her forties in good health and CMV-seropositive. This chain joins TRBV5-4 and TRBJ2-6; possibly TRBD1 for D (6 bases). In DNA form, the CDR3 reads TGTGCCAGCAGCTCAAGACAGGCTAACTCTGGGGCCAACGTCCTGACTTTC. Protein product: CASSSRQANSGANVLTF.